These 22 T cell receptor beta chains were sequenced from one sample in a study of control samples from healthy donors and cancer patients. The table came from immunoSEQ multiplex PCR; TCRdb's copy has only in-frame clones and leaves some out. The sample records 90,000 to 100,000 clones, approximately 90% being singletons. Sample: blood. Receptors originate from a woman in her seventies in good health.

The CDR3 spells CASSLETGNEQYF. CDR3 DNA sequence: TGTGCCAGCAGCTTGGAAACAGGGAACGAGCAGTACTTC. The chain couples TRBV5-4 to TRBJ2-7, with D perhaps matching TRBD1 (6 bases). The CDR3 is 13 amino acids. Germline CDR1 reads SGHNT; CDR2 reads YYREEE (reference sequence). Trimming removed 0 bases at V and 5 bases at J, with 9 bases between. Variable domain in full (rest from reference TRBV5-4 and TRBJ2-7): ETGVTQSPTHLIKTRGQQVTLRCSSQSGHNTVSWYQQALGQGPQFIFQYYREEENGRGNFPPRFSGLQFPNYSSELNVNALELDDSALYLCASSLETGNEQYFGPGTRLTVT.

The DNA of the CDR3 is TGTGCCAGCAGGGATTACCGGGGGACAGACAACTACGAGCAGTACTTC. It yields the protein CASRDYRGTDNYEQYF. The V call is TRBV27, the J call TRBJ2-7; D is perhaps TRBD1 (7 bases). The CDR3 consists of 16 residues. V dropped 6 bases and J dropped 3 bases, with 21 bases sitting between them. Germline V CDR1 and CDR2: MNHEY, SMNVEV (reference sequence).

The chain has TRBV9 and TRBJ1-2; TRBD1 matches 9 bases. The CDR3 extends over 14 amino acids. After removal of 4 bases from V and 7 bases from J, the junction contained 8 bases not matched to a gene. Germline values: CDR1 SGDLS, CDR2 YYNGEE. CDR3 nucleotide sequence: TGTGCCAGCAGCCCGCGGACAGGGGTGGGTGGCTACACCTTC. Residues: CASSPRTGVGGYTF.

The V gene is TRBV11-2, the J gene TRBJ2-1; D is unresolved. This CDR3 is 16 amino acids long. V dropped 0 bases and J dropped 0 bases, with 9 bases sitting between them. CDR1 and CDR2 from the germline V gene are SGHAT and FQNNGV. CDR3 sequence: CASSLEWVSSYNEQFF. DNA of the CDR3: TGTGCCAGCAGCTTAGAATGGGTCAGCTCCTACAATGAGCAGTTCTTC.

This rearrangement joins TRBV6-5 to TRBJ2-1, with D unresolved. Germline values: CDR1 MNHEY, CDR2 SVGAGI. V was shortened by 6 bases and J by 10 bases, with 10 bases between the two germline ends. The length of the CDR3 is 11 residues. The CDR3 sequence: CASSVSGEQFF. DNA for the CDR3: TGTGCCAGCAGCGTTAGTGGCGAGCAGTTCTTC.

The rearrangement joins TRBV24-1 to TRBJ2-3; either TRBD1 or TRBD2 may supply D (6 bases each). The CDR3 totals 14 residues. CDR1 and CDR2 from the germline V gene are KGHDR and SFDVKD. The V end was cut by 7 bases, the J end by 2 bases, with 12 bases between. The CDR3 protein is CATRGGFSTDTQYF. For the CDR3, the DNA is TGTGCCACCAGGGGGGGCTTTTCCACAGATACGCAGTATTTT.

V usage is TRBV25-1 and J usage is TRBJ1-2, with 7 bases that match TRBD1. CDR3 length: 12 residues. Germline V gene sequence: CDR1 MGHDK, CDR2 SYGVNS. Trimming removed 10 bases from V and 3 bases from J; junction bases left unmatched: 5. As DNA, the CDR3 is TGTGCCACCCGAGGGACAGACTATGGCTACACCTTC. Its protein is CATRGTDYGYTF.

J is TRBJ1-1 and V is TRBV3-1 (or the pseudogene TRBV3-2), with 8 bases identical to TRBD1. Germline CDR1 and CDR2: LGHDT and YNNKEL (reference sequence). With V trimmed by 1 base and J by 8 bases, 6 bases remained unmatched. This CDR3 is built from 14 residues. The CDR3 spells CASSQVQGQGEAFF. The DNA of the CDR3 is TGTGCCAGCAGCCAAGTCCAAGGACAGGGCGAAGCTTTCTTT.

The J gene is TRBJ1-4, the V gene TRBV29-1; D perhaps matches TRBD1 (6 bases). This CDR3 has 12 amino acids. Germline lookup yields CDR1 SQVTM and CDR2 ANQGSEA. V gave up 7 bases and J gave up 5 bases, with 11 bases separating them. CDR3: CSARRGNEKLFF. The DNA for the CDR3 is TGCAGCGCCCGGAGGGGGAATGAAAAACTGTTTTTT.

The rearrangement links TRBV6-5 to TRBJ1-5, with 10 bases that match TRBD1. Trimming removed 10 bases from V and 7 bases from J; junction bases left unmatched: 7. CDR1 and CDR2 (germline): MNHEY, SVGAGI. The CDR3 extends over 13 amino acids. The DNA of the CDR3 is TGTGCCACCCGGGACAGGGGAGGACAGCCCCAGCATTTT. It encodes CATRDRGGQPQHF.

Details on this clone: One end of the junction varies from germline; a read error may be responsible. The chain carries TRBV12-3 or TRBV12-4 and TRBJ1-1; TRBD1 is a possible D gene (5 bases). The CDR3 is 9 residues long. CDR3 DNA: TGTGCCAGCGGACCCGGGACTTCCTTT. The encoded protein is CASGPGTSF.

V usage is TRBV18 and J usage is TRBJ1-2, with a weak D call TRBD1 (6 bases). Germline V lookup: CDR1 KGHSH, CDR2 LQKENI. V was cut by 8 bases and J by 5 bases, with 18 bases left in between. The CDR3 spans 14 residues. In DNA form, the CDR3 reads TGTGCCAGCGCCCCTTCTTCAGGGGAATATGGCTACACCTTC. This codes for CASAPSSGEYGYTF.

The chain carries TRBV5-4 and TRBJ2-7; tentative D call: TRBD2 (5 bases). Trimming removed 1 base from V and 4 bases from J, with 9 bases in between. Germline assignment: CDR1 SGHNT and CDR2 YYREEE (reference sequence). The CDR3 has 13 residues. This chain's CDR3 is CASSLWTGYEQYF. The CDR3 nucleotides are TGTGCCAGCAGCTTGTGGACTGGTTACGAGCAGTACTTC.

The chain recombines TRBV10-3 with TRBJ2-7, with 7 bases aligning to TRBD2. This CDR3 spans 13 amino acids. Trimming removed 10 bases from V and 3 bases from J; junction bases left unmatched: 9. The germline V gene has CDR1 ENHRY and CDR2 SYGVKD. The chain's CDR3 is CASVREAGYEQYF. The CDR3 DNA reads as TGTGCCAGTGTACGGGAGGCTGGCTACGAGCAGTACTTC.

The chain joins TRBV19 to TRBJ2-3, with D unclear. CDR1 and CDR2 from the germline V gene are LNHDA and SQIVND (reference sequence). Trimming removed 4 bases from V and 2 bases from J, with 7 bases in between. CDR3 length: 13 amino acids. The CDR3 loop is CASSTGNTDTQYF. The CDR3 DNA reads TGTGCCAGTAGTACGGGTAACACAGATACGCAGTATTTT.

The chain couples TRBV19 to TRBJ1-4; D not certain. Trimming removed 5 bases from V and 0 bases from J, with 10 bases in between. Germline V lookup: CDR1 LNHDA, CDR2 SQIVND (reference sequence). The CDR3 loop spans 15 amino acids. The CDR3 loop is CASSSQSATNEKLFF. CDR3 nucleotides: TGTGCCAGTAGTTCCCAGTCTGCAACTAATGAAAAACTGTTTTTT.

The CDR3 loop is CASSLVAGGYQETQYF. The CDR3, as DNA: TGCGCCAGCAGCTTAGTAGCGGGGGGTTACCAAGAGACCCAGTACTTC. The chain uses TRBV5-1 and TRBJ2-5, with 10 bases that match TRBD2. The CDR3 runs 16 residues. The J segment lost 0 bases and the V segment lost 2 bases, leaving 4 bases of the junction unmatched. Germline lookup yields CDR1 SGHRS and CDR2 YFSETQ.

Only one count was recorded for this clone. CDR3 nucleotides: TGTGCCTGGAGTGAGGGAAATGGCAATCAGCCCCAGCATTTT. Translation gives CAWSEGNGNQPQHF. The V and J genes are TRBV30 and TRBJ1-5; D uncertain. V lost 1 base and J 2 bases, leaving 9 bases between the germline ends. The CDR3 consists of 14 residues. Germline CDR1 and CDR2: GTSNPN and SVGIG (reference sequence).

DNA of the CDR3: TGTGCCAGCACAGGGACGGTCCATAGCACAGATACGCAGTATTTT. This translates into CASTGTVHSTDTQYF. The chain carries TRBV11-2 and TRBJ2-3; the D call may be TRBD1 or TRBD2 (5 bases each). Trimming removed 7 bases from V and 0 bases from J, with 14 bases in between. CDR1 and CDR2 from the germline V gene are SGHAT and FQNNGV. The CDR3 contains 15 residues.

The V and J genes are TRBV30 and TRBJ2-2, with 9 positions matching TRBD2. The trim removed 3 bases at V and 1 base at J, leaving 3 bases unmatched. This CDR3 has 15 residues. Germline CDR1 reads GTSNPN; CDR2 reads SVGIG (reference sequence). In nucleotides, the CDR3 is TGTGCCTGGAGATCAGCGGGGGGGAACACCGGGGAGCTGTTTTTT. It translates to CAWRSAGGNTGELFF.

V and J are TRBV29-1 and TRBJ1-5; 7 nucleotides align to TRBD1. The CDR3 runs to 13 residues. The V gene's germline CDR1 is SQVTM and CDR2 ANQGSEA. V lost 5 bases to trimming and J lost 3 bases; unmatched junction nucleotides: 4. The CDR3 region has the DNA TGCAGCGTTCTGACAGGGATCAATCAGCCCCAGCATTTT. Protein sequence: CSVLTGINQPQHF. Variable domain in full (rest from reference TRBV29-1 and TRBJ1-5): SAVISQKPSRDICQRGTSLTIQCQVDSQVTMMFWYRQQPGQSLTLIATANQGSEATYESGFVIDKFPISRPNLTFSTLTVSNMSPEDSSIYLCSVLTGINQPQHFGDGTRLSIL.

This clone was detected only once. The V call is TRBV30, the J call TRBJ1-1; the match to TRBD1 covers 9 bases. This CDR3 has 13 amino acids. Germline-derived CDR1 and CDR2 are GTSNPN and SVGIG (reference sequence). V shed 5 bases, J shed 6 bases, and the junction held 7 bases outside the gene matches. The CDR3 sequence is CAWGTGGMAEAFF. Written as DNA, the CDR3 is TGTGCCTGGGGTACAGGGGGCATGGCTGAAGCTTTCTTT.